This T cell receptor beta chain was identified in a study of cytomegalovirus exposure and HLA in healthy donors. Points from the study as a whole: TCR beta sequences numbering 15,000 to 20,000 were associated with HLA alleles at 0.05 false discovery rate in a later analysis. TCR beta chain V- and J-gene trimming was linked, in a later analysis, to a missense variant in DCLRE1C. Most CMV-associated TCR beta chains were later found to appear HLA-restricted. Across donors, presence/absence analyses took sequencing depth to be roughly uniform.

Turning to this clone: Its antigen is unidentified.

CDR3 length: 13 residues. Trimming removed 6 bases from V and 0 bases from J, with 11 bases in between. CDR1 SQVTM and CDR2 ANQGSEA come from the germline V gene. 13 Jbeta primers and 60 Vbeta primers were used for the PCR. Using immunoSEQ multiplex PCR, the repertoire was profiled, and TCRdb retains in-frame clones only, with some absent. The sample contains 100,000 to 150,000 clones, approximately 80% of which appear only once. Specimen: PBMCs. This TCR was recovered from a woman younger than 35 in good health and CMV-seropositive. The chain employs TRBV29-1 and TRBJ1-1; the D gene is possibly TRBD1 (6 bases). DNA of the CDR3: TGCAGCGTGAACAGGGTATTGAACACTGAAGCTTTCTTT. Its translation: CSVNRVLNTEAFF.